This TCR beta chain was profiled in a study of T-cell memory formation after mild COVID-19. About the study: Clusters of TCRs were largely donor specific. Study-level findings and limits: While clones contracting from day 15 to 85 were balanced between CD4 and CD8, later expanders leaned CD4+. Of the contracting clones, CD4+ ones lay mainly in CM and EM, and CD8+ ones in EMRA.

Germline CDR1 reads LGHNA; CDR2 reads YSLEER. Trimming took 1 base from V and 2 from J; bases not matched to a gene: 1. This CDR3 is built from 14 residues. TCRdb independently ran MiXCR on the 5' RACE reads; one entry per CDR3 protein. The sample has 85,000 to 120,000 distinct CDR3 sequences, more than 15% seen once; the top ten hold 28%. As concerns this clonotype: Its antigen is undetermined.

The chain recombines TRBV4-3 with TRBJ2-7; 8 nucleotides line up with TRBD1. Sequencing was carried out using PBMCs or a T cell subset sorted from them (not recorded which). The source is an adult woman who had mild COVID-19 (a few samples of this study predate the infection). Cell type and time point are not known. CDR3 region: CASSQGDRPYEQYF. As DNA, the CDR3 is TGCGCCAGCAGCCAAGGGGACAGGCCCTACGAGCAGTACTTC.